The 13 T cell receptor beta chains below come from one sample, sequenced in a study of response to subunit inactivated influenza vaccine. MiXCR, run by TCRdb on the RT-PCR reads, gives a single entry per CDR3 protein. The data contain a few hundred thousand distinct CDR3 sequences, 11% to 15% of them singletons. The sequenced sample was PBMCs from blood, obtained approximately 13 days after vaccination. The source is a man between 50 and 59 years old who received an inactivated influenza vaccine.

This chain connects TRBV14 to TRBJ2-2; 11 bases are shared with TRBD1. This CDR3 comprises 15 residues. J was trimmed by 5 bases and V by 7 bases; bases with no gene match: 6. In germline, CDR1 is SGHDN, CDR2 FVKESK. CDR3 sequence (DNA): TGTGCCAGCACGGACAGGGGGCGTCGGACCGGGGAGCTGTTTTTT. This sequence encodes CASTDRGRRTGELFF.

This chain uses TRBV29-1 with TRBJ2-1, with D tentatively TRBD2 (5 bases). The CDR3 covers 12 residues. V was trimmed by 7 bases and J by 5 bases, leaving 12 bases between them. Germline V CDR1 and CDR2: SQVTM, ANQGSEA. CDR3 bases: TGCAGCGGGAAAGGAGCGGACAATGAGCAGTTCTTC. It is translated as CSGKGADNEQFF.

The sample holds a few counts of this clonotype. This chain links TRBV2 with TRBJ2-7, with D uncertain. V was shortened by 2 bases and J by 2 bases, with 10 bases between the two germline ends. The CDR3 sequence is 14 residues long. Germline values: CDR1 SNHLY, CDR2 FYNNEI. Here the CDR3 reads CASSEYGSPYEQYF. CDR3 DNA: TGTGCCAGCAGTGAATATGGCAGTCCCTACGAGCAGTACTTC.

V usage is TRBV5-1 and J usage is TRBJ2-2; D remains unclear. This CDR3 has 16 amino acids. From germline, CDR1 is SGHRS and CDR2 YFSETQ. With 1 base removed from V and 4 bases from J, the gap between germline ends came to 14 bases. The CDR3 region is CASSLLGHHITGELFF. For the CDR3, the DNA is TGCGCCAGCAGCTTGCTGGGCCACCACATCACCGGGGAGCTGTTTTTT.

This sequence joins TRBV5-1 and TRBJ2-2; D is perhaps TRBD2 (6 bases). Germline V gives CDR1 SGHRS, CDR2 YFSETQ. V was clipped by 4 bases and J by 4 bases, with 20 bases between them. There are 17 residues in the CDR3. The CDR3 nucleotides are TGCGCCAGCAGCCCCTATCCGGGAGTCCAGGGCACCGGGGAGCTGTTTTTT. Translated: CASSPYPGVQGTGELFF.

The chain links TRBV29-1 to TRBJ2-6; 10 bases agree with TRBD2. The CDR3 is made up of 17 amino acids. Unmatched junction bases numbered 7, after V lost 5 bases and J lost 0 bases. Germline CDR1 is SQVTM and CDR2 is ANQGSEA. CDR3 loop: CSVLLAGTYSGANVLTF. The CDR3 DNA reads TGCAGCGTTCTACTAGCGGGAACATACTCTGGGGCCAACGTCCTGACTTTC.

V is TRBV7-2 and J is TRBJ2-5, with D possibly TRBD2 on 5 matching bases. CDR1 and CDR2 from the germline V gene are SGHTA and FQGNSA. The CDR3 is 14 amino acids. V was trimmed by 0 bases and J by 7 bases, leaving 12 bases between them. The chain's CDR3 is CASSLAGEGGTQYF. The CDR3 DNA reads TGTGCCAGCAGCTTAGCCGGCGAGGGCGGGACCCAGTACTTC. Full variable domain (rest looked up from reference TRBV7-2 and TRBJ2-5): GAGVSQSPSNKVTEKGKDVELRCDPISGHTALYWYRQSLGQGLEFLIYFQGNSAPDKSGLPSDRFSAERTGGSVSTLTIQRTQQEDSAVYLCASSLAGEGGTQYFGPGTRLLVL.

This clonotype was seen more than once but under ten times. V and J are TRBV7-2 and TRBJ1-4; TRBD1 matches at 8 bases. This CDR3 contains 17 residues. The trim removed 5 bases at V and 3 bases at J, leaving 11 bases unmatched. Germline V gene sequence: CDR1 SGHTA, CDR2 FQGNSA. In DNA, the CDR3 is TGTGCCAGCAGCATAAAGCCGACAGGGGTAGCTAATGAAAAACTGTTTTTT. Protein: CASSIKPTGVANEKLFF. The entire variable domain, with the rest obtained from reference TRBV7-2 and TRBJ1-4, is as follows: GAGVSQSPSNKVTEKGKDVELRCDPISGHTALYWYRQSLGQGLEFLIYFQGNSAPDKSGLPSDRFSAERTGGSVSTLTIQRTQQEDSAVYLCASSIKPTGVANEKLFFGSGTQLSVL.

This chain uses TRBV27 with TRBJ1-1; a weak D match, TRBD1 (5 bases). V dropped 5 bases and J dropped 0 bases, with 25 bases sitting between them. CDR3 length equals 19 residues. Per germline, CDR1 MNHEY and CDR2 SMNVEV (reference sequence). CDR3 region: CASSPLSLRELKMNTEAFF. Here the CDR3 DNA reads TGTGCCAGCAGTCCCCTATCCCTCAGGGAACTCAAGATGAACACTGAAGCTTTCTTT.

The chain carries TRBV3-1 and TRBJ1-2, with D possibly matching TRBD1 (6 bases). This CDR3 has 11 amino acids. From germline, CDR1 is LGHDT and CDR2 YNNKEL (reference sequence). V was cut by 8 bases and J by 8 bases, with 12 bases left in between. The CDR3 coding sequence is TGTGCCAGCCAGGGGCCGACCGGCTACACCTTC. Translated: CASQGPTGYTF.

This clonotype was picked up a small number of times. This chain uses TRBV20-1 with TRBJ2-7, with TRBD1 matching 8 bases. The germline V gene encodes CDR1 DFQATT and CDR2 SNEGSKA (reference sequence). With V trimmed by 1 base and J by 3 bases, 2 bases remained unmatched. The CDR3 is 13 amino acids. The DNA of the CDR3 is TGCAGTGCTAGAGTCGGACAGGGCTACGAGCAGTACTTC. Protein sequence: CSARVGQGYEQYF.

The chain has TRBV27 and TRBJ2-1, with a possible D match to TRBD2 (5 bases). Per germline, CDR1 MNHEY and CDR2 SMNVEV (reference sequence). Trimming left V 6 bases short and J 7 bases short, with 19 bases between. This CDR3 spans 15 amino acids. For the CDR3, the DNA is TGTGCCAGCAGCCTTACTAGTTTCCTCCTTAATGAGCAGTTCTTC. It codes for CASSLTSFLLNEQFF.

This clonotype has just a few counts. The chain employs TRBV12-3 or TRBV12-4 and TRBJ1-1; D is possibly TRBD1 (6 bases). V lost 3 bases, J lost 1 base, and 12 bases lay in between. This CDR3 is built from 15 residues. The CDR3 coding sequence is TGTGCCAGCAGTTTTTCACAGGGATGGAACACTGAAGCTTTCTTT. Translated: CASSFSQGWNTEAFF.